Sequencing of this T cell receptor beta chain was carried out in a study of blood T cell repertoires in COVID-19. Study details: Sources were T cells, B-cell-depleted T cells, or PBMCs; the material itself was cDNA or gDNA.

The length of the CDR3 is 13 residues. Germline CDR1 ENHRY, CDR2 SYGVKD. The ends were cut back, 0 bases at V and 8 bases at J, with 10 bases in the middle. Recruitment covered 25 or so US areas and drew participants whose ages spanned roughly 18 to 90 years. Per the original data handling: It was from reference gene primer amplification that nucleated cell counts were estimated. Generated by immunoSEQ multiplex PCR, the TCRdb table keeps only in-frame clones and is missing some. Clonal size and the V and J genes are those of that table, whereas D and trimming came from the DNA. The data hold some 180,000 clones, with roughly 85% observed a single time.

The V and J genes are TRBV10-3 and TRBJ1-2, with D perhaps TRBD1 (6 bases). Sequenced input: PBMCs or T cells enriched from blood (not recorded which). The source of this sequence is a man aged 35 to 55 who had recovered from COVID-19. The CDR3, as DNA: TGTGCCATCAGTGAGTCTGGGGGCGGGGGCTACACCTTC. Protein product: CAISESGGGGYTF.